These 17 T cell receptor beta chains were sequenced from one sample in a study of control samples from healthy donors and cancer patients. Clones were read by immunoSEQ multiplex PCR, and TCRdb kept only the in-frame ones, dropping some. The sample yields about 100,000 clones, 70% to 85% seen once. Sequencing input: blood. Every receptor here comes from a man in his late teens or twenties in good health.

This clone has a handful of counts. The chain has TRBV19 and TRBJ1-1; TRBD1 agrees at 8 bases. This CDR3 is 14 amino acids long. The germline V gene has CDR1 LNHDA and CDR2 SQIVND (reference sequence). V was clipped by 4 bases and J by 1 base; unmatched bases: 2. For the CDR3, the DNA is TGTGCCAGTAGTACAACAGGGGGGAACACTGAAGCTTTCTTT. Amino acid sequence: CASSTTGGNTEAFF.

This chain links TRBV6-5 with TRBJ1-4; D uncertain. Trimming removed 6 bases from V and 7 bases from J, with 12 bases in between. Germline lookup yields CDR1 MNHEY and CDR2 SVGAGI. This CDR3 contains 13 residues. CDR3 in DNA: TGTGCCAGCAGCGGACGGGTCGGTGAAAAACTGTTTTTT. It specifies CASSGRVGEKLFF.

The CDR3 coding sequence is TGTGCCAGCAGTTACTCTCCGGACGTGAACACTGAAGCTTTCTTT. Protein product: CASSYSPDVNTEAFF. The V gene is TRBV6-6, the J gene TRBJ1-1; no clear D. The germline V and J ends were trimmed by 0 bases and 0 bases, with 8 bases remaining between them. Germline V gives CDR1 MNHNY, CDR2 SVGAGI (reference sequence). This CDR3 region has 15 residues.

This chain joins TRBV11-2 and TRBJ1-1, with 7 bases identical to TRBD1. Per germline, CDR1 SGHAT and CDR2 FQNNGV. Germline trimming cut 5 bases from V and 2 bases from J; bases unmatched to any gene: 17. This CDR3 spans 18 amino acids. The CDR3 DNA follows: TGTGCCAGCAGCCGTGACTTTTTGGAGACAGGGAAAAACACTGAAGCTTTCTTT. Its translation is CASSRDFLETGKNTEAFF.

The chain employs TRBV25-1 and TRBJ1-2; TRBD1 aligns across 8 bases. The ends lost 6 bases at V and 8 bases at J; junction bases unmatched: 11. Germline V gives CDR1 MGHDK, CDR2 SYGVNS. The CDR3 runs to 14 residues. The CDR3 DNA is TGTGCCAGCAGCGCCAGACAGGGGAGTAGGGGCTACACCTTC. It translates to CASSARQGSRGYTF.

The chain recombines TRBV2 with TRBJ2-3, with 8 bases matching TRBD2. With 6 bases clipped from V and 10 bases from J, the junction kept 15 bases outside the gene matches. Germline values: CDR1 SNHLY, CDR2 FYNNEI. The CDR3 has 15 residues. Here the CDR3 DNA reads TGTGCCAGCAGCGGACTAGCCGACTCACGAGGTCCGCAGTATTTT. It specifies CASSGLADSRGPQYF.

In this sample, this clone turned up once. The J gene is TRBJ1-3, the V gene TRBV5-4, with D possibly being TRBD1 (6 bases). CDR3 length: 16 residues. CDR1 SGHNT and CDR2 YYREEE come from the germline V gene (reference sequence). The germline V and J ends were trimmed by 4 bases and 0 bases, with 14 bases remaining between them. The CDR3 nucleotides read TGTGCCAGCAGCCCGGACAGCAGGGCCTCTGGAAACACCATATATTTT. Residues: CASSPDSRASGNTIYF.

The chain uses TRBV5-1 and TRBJ1-2; D gene unclear. The V gene's germline CDR1 is SGHRS and CDR2 YFSETQ. V was pared by 0 bases and J by 4 bases, with 10 bases between. This CDR3 contains 14 residues. CDR3 amino acids: CASSLAGGSYGYTF. In DNA form, the CDR3 reads TGCGCCAGCAGCTTGGCCGGCGGATCCTATGGCTACACCTTC.

The rearrangement uses TRBV5-1 and TRBJ1-6; 10 positions match TRBD1. Germline assignment: CDR1 SGHRS and CDR2 YFSETQ. V was pared by 2 bases and J by 10 bases, with 6 bases of the junction left unmatched. CDR3 length: 15 residues. DNA for the CDR3: TGCGCCAGCAGCTTTACGACAGGGGGCGACTCACCCCTCCACTTT. Encoded protein: CASSFTTGGDSPLHF.

The chain carries TRBV5-1 and TRBJ2-4; TRBD1 agrees at 7 bases. Germline assignment: CDR1 SGHRS and CDR2 YFSETQ. V was pared by 4 bases and J by 0 bases, with 7 bases of the junction left unmatched. CDR3 length: 16 amino acids. The CDR3 region has the DNA TGCGCCAGCAGCCCGACAGGGAATTTAGCCAAAAACATTCAGTACTTC. Protein: CASSPTGNLAKNIQYF.

The chain carries TRBV5-1 and TRBJ2-1; TRBD1 aligns across 8 bases. This CDR3 has 16 amino acids. With 0 bases clipped from V and 7 bases from J, the junction kept 9 bases outside the gene matches. Germline CDR1 SGHRS, CDR2 YFSETQ. DNA for the CDR3: TGCGCCAGCAGCTTGGCCCCGGGACAGGAAAGGAATGAGCAGTTCTTC. This encodes CASSLAPGQERNEQFF.

The rearrangement links TRBV28 to TRBJ1-4; tentative D call: TRBD1 (6 bases). V was trimmed by 6 bases and J by 0 bases, leaving 17 bases between them. This CDR3 is built from 17 residues. CDR1 MDHEN and CDR2 SYDVKM come from the germline V gene. CDR3 coding DNA: TGTGCCAGCAGGACAGGCTGGGGTATTGCAACTAATGAAAAACTGTTTTTT. Protein product: CASRTGWGIATNEKLFF.

This chain links TRBV30 with TRBJ1-5, with D possibly TRBD1 on 5 matching bases. Trimming removed 0 bases at V and 9 bases at J, with 15 bases between. Germline-derived CDR1 and CDR2 are GTSNPN and SVGIG (reference sequence). The CDR3 spans 14 residues. The CDR3 loop is CAWSVARAVGPQHF. The CDR3 DNA sequence: TGTGCCTGGAGTGTAGCCAGGGCGGTGGGGCCCCAGCATTTT.

The chain links TRBV6-2 or TRBV6-3 to TRBJ2-5; perhaps TRBD1 as D (6 bases). The germline V and J ends were trimmed by 4 bases and 5 bases, with 14 bases remaining between them. The CDR3 runs 14 residues. CDR1 and CDR2 (germline): MNHEY, SVGEGT. The CDR3, as DNA: TGTGCCAGCAGTTCCGCAGGGGTTCGGGAGACCCAGTACTTC. Its protein is CASSSAGVRETQYF.

CDR3 DNA: TGTGCCAGCAGCACATACCCAGGGTTGGCGAACACTGAAGCTTTCTTT. This translates into CASSTYPGLANTEAFF. The rearrangement joins TRBV7-2 to TRBJ1-1; possibly TRBD1 for D (5 bases). Looked up from germline, CDR1 is SGHTA and CDR2 is FQGNSA. This CDR3 spans 16 amino acids. Trimming removed 5 bases from V and 1 base from J, with 17 bases in between.

The genes are TRBV3-1 (or the pseudogene TRBV3-2) and TRBJ2-6; 10 bases line up with TRBD1. Per germline, CDR1 LGHDT and CDR2 YNNKEL (reference sequence). This CDR3 is built from 16 residues. V lost 5 bases, J lost 2 bases, and 3 bases stayed unmatched. CDR3 sequence: CASSYGTGAGANVLTF. CDR3 in DNA: TGTGCCAGCAGCTATGGGACAGGGGCTGGGGCCAACGTCCTGACTTTC.

This clone turned up a few times. The rearrangement uses TRBV2 and TRBJ1-5; D gene ambiguous. Per the germline V gene, CDR1 is SNHLY and CDR2 is FYNNEI. The CDR3 totals 13 residues. Deletions cut 7 bases from V and 8 bases from J, with 15 bases between. The DNA of the CDR3 is TGTGCCAGCACTTCGTCCCGGAGAGAGCCCCAGCATTTT. Translation gives CASTSSRREPQHF.